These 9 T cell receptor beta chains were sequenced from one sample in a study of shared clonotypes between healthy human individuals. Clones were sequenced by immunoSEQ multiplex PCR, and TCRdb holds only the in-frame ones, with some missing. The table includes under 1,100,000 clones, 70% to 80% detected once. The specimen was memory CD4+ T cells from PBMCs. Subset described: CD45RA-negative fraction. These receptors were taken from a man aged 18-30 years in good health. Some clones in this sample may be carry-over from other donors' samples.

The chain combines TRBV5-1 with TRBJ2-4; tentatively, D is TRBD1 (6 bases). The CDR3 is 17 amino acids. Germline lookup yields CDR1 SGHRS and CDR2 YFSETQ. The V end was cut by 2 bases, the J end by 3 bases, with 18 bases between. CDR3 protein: CASSLLTGIVGKNIQYF. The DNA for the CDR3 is TGCGCCAGCAGCTTACTTACAGGGATAGTAGGCAAAAACATTCAGTACTTC.

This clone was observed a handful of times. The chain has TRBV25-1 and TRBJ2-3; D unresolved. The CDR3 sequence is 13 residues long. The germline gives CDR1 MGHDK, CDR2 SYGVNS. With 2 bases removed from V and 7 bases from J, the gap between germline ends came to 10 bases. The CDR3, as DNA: TGTGCCAGCAGTGAAGGACCGAGCCATACGCAGTATTTT. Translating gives CASSEGPSHTQYF.

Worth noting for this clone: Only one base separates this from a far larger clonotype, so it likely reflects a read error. In nucleotides, the CDR3 is TGCAGCATATTAAGGGGCACCTACGAGCAGTACTTC. Its translation: CSILRGTYEQYF. The chain joins TRBV29-1 to TRBJ2-7; TRBD1 is a possible D gene (5 bases). This CDR3 is built from 12 residues. The germline V gene has CDR1 SQVTM and CDR2 ANQGSEA. Trimming removed 8 bases at V and 2 bases at J, with 13 bases between.

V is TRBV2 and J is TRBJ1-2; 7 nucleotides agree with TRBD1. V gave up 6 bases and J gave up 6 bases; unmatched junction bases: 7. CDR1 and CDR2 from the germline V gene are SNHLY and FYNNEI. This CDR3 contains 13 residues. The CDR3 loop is CASRRQGDDGYTF. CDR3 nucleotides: TGTGCCAGCAGGCGACAGGGCGATGATGGCTACACCTTC.

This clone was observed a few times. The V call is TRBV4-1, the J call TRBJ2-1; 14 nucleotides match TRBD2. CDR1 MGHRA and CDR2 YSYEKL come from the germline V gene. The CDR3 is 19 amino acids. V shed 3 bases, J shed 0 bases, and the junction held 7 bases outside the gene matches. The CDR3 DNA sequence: TGCGCCAGCAGCCAGGGGGGACTAGCGGGGGTGGACTCCTACAATGAGCAGTTCTTC. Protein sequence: CASSQGGLAGVDSYNEQFF.

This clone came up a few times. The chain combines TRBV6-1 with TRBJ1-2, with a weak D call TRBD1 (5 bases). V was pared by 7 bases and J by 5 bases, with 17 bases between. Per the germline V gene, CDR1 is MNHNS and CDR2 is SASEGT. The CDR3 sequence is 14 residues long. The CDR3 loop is CASNGHSSGYGYTF. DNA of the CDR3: TGTGCCAGCAACGGACACTCGTCGGGGTATGGCTACACCTTC.

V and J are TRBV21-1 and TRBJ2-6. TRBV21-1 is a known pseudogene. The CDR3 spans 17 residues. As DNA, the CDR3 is TGTGCCCCTCCAAACGGGGCGAAGAGCTCTGGGGCCAACGTCCTGACTTTC. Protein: CAPPNGAKSSGANVLTF.

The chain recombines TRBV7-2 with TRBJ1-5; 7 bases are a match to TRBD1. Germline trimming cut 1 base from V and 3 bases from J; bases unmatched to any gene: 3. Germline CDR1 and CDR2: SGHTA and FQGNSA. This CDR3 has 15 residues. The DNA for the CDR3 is TGTGCCAGCAGCTTAGGCAGGGGGAACAATCAGCCCCAGCATTTT. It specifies CASSLGRGNNQPQHF.

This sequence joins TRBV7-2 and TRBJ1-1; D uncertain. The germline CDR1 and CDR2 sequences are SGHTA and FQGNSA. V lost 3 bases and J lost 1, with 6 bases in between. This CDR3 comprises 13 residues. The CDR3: CASSLNSNTEAFF. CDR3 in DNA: TGTGCCAGCAGCTTGAATTCGAACACTGAAGCTTTCTTT. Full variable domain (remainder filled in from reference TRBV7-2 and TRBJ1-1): GAGVSQSPSNKVTEKGKDVELRCDPISGHTALYWYRQSLGQGLEFLIYFQGNSAPDKSGLPSDRFSAERTGGSVSTLTIQRTQQEDSAVYLCASSLNSNTEAFFGQGTRLTVV.